Listed here is a single T cell receptor (beta chain). Its antigen is still unknown. 13 Jbeta primers and 60 Vbeta primers were used for the PCR. The protocol was immunoSEQ multiplex PCR, while the TCRdb copy is restricted to in-frame clones and leaves out a portion. The sample holds 100,000 to 150,000 clones; 80% are singletons and the top ten take 5% to 5.5%. These data come from a study of cytomegalovirus exposure and HLA in healthy donors. Study findings and constraints: Researchers counted around 160 TCR beta chains as cytomegalovirus-associated.

CDR3 length: 19 amino acids. Per germline, CDR1 SGHTA and CDR2 FQGNSA. Trimming left V 5 bases short and J 2 bases short, with 28 bases between. Sequencing was done on a sample of PBMCs. This sequence joins TRBV7-2 and TRBJ2-7; tentative D call: TRBD2 (7 bases). The clonotype was recovered from a man aged 25 to 40 in good health and CMV-seronegative. In DNA form, the CDR3 reads TGTGCCAGCAGCCCGCCCGGGCGGGGGCCTACGGGGGGCCCCTACGAGCAGTACTTC. Translation: CASSPPGRGPTGGPYEQYF.